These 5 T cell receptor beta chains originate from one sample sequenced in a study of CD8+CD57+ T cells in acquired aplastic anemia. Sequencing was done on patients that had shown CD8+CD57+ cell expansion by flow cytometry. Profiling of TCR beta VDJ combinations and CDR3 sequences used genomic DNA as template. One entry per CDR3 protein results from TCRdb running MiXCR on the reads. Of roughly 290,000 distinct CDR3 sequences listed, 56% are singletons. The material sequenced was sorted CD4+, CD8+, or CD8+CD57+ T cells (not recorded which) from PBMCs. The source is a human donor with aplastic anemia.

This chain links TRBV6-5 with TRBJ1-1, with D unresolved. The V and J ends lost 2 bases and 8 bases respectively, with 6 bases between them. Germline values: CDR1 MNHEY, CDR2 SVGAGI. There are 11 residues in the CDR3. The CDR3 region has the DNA TGTGCCAGCAGTTACGGGAAAGAAGCTTTCTTT. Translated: CASSYGKEAFF.

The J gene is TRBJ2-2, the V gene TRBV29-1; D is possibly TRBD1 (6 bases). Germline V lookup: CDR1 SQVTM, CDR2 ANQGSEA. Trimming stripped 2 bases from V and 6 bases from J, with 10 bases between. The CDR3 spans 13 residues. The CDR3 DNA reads TGCAGCGTTGAAAGGGGGATTCCCGGGGAGCTGTTTTTT. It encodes CSVERGIPGELFF.

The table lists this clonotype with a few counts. The CDR3 reads CAKGNFQDSPLHF. CDR3 coding DNA: TGTGCCAAAGGGAACTTTCAGGACTCACCCCTCCACTTT. The chain employs TRBV2 and TRBJ1-6, with D unclear. The V gene lost 10 bases and the J gene lost 10 bases, with 17 bases spanning the gap. The CDR3 loop spans 13 amino acids. Germline CDR1 SNHLY, CDR2 FYNNEI.

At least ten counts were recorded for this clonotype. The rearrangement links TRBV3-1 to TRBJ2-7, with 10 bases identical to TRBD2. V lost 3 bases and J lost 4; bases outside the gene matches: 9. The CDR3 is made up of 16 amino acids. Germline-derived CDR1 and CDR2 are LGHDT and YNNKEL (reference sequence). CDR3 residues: CASSHGPSGRPYEQYF. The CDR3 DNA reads TGTGCCAGCAGCCATGGTCCTAGCGGGAGACCATACGAGCAGTACTTC.

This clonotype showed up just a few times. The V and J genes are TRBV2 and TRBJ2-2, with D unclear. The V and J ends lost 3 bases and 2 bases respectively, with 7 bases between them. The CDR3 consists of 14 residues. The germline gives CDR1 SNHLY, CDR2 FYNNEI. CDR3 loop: CASSDTRNTGELFF. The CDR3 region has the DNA TGTGCCAGCAGTGACACCCGAAACACCGGGGAGCTGTTTTTT.